A single sample is the source of the 31 T cell receptor beta chains below, sequenced in a study of blood T cell repertoires in COVID-19. The data were produced by immunoSEQ multiplex PCR, yet TCRdb's version contains in-frame clones alone and is incomplete. The table records more than 55,000 clones, around 79% of them present only once. The specimen sequenced was peripheral blood. These receptors were obtained from a woman in her 70s with acute or convalescent COVID-19.

The chain carries TRBV11-2 and TRBJ2-5; 11 nucleotides agree with TRBD2. From germline, CDR1 is SGHAT and CDR2 FQNNGV. CDR3 length: 17 residues. V was pared by 5 bases and J by 1 base, with 9 bases of the junction left unmatched. CDR3 bases: TGTGCCAGCAGCCGGGGACTAGCGGTGGCAGTCCAAGAGACCCAGTACTTC. It translates to CASSRGLAVAVQETQYF. The full variable domain, rest sourced from reference TRBV11-2 and TRBJ2-5, is EAGVAQSPRYKIIEKRQSVAFWCNPISGHATLYWYQQILGQGPKLLIQFQNNGVVDDSQLPKDRFSAERLKGVDSTLKIQPAKLEDSAVYLCASSRGLAVAVQETQYFGPGTRLLVL.

The V and J genes are TRBV6-5 and TRBJ1-1, with D maybe TRBD1 (6 bases). The CDR3 has 15 residues. Germline CDR1 reads MNHEY; CDR2 reads SVGAGI. Trimming stripped 7 bases from V and 1 base from J, with 16 bases between. The CDR3 region has the DNA TGTGCCAGCATCACTATGGGACATCCGAACACTGAAGCTTTCTTT. It yields the protein CASITMGHPNTEAFF.

This rearrangement joins TRBV18 to TRBJ1-6; tentative D call: TRBD1 (6 bases). Per the germline V gene, CDR1 is KGHSH and CDR2 is LQKENI. Deletions cut 3 bases from V and 13 bases from J, with 13 bases between. The CDR3 spans 13 residues. CDR3 protein: CASSPGHLGPLHF. The CDR3 coding sequence is TGTGCCAGCTCACCGGGACATTTGGGCCCCCTCCACTTT.

V usage is TRBV6-5 and J usage is TRBJ1-1; 7 bases fit TRBD1. CDR3 size: 15 residues. The V gene's germline CDR1 is MNHEY and CDR2 SVGAGI. Germline trimming cut 4 bases from V and 0 bases from J; bases unmatched to any gene: 5. CDR3 in DNA: TGTGCCAGCAGTTCCAAACAGGGGTTGAACACTGAAGCTTTCTTT. This encodes CASSSKQGLNTEAFF.

The chain couples TRBV5-1 to TRBJ2-1; 8 bases fit TRBD2. Germline V gene data show CDR1 as SGHRS and CDR2 as YFSETQ. The CDR3 contains 15 residues. The V gene end was trimmed by 3 bases and the J gene end by 5 bases; junction bases not matched to a gene: 7. The DNA for the CDR3 is TGCGCCAGCAGCTCTTCTAGCGGGTGGGACAATGAGCAGTTCTTC. This codes for CASSSSSGWDNEQFF. Variable domain in full (rest from reference TRBV5-1 and TRBJ2-1): KAGVTQTPRYLIKTRGQQVTLSCSPISGHRSVSWYQQTPGQGLQFLFEYFSETQRNKGNFPGRFSGRQFSNSRSEMNVSTLELGDSALYLCASSSSSGWDNEQFFGPGTRLTVL.

This clone was observed a few times. The CDR3 nucleotides read TGCAGCGTTGAGACGACAGGGTTAACCGGGGAGCTGTTTTTT. Its protein is CSVETTGLTGELFF. The rearrangement links TRBV29-1 to TRBJ2-2; 7 nucleotides agree with TRBD1. Germline assignment: CDR1 SQVTM and CDR2 ANQGSEA. The CDR3 runs to 14 residues. Losses at the gene ends were 3 bases for V and 5 bases for J; bases not matched to a gene: 6.

The V and J genes are TRBV10-3 and TRBJ2-3; weak D call: TRBD1 (5 bases). This CDR3 contains 13 residues. Per the germline V gene, CDR1 is ENHRY and CDR2 is SYGVKD. V was shortened by 7 bases and J by 2 bases, with 10 bases between the two germline ends. CDR3 in amino acids: CAINRIATDTQYF. CDR3 coding DNA: TGTGCCATCAACAGGATTGCCACAGATACGCAGTATTTT.

The chain employs TRBV5-1 and TRBJ2-7; tentatively, D is TRBD1 (7 bases). The CDR3 sequence is 14 residues long. V shed 2 bases and J shed 5 bases, with 14 bases lying between them. Germline CDR1 and CDR2: SGHRS and YFSETQ. CDR3 sequence (DNA): TGCGCCAGCAGCTTTTGGCAGGGGGAGGACGAGCAGTACTTC. Translation: CASSFWQGEDEQYF.

The chain joins TRBV5-1 to TRBJ2-1; TRBD2 might be the D (6 bases). V lost 6 bases to trimming and J lost 3 bases, with 10 bases between them. Germline CDR1 reads SGHRS; CDR2 reads YFSETQ. The CDR3 consists of 13 residues. DNA of the CDR3: TGCGCCAGCACCGAGACTAGCTACAATGAGCAGTTCTTC. The encoded protein is CASTETSYNEQFF.

Only a few counts were recorded for this clone. This CDR3 is CATSVHGGREQYV. The CDR3 DNA reads as TGTGCCACCAGTGTCCATGGGGGCAGGGAGCAGTACGTC. The chain joins TRBV24-1 to TRBJ2-7; tentative D call: TRBD1 (6 bases). V was pared by 5 bases and J by 7 bases, with 14 bases between. CDR1 KGHDR and CDR2 SFDVKD come from the germline V gene. The CDR3 is 13 amino acids.

With regard to this clone: At one of its ends the junction is not consistent with the germline gene, which may arise from a read error. The rearrangement joins TRBV29-1 to TRBJ2-1, with 8 bases lining up with TRBD2. The CDR3 spans 14 residues. In germline, CDR1 is SQVTM, CDR2 ANQGSEA. The chain's CDR3 is CSVPGTSIGNEQFF. Written as DNA, the CDR3 is TGCAGCGTTCCCGGGACTAGTATAGGCAATGAACAGTTCTTC.

The J gene is TRBJ1-5, the V gene TRBV19; D possibly corresponds to TRBD1 (6 bases). This CDR3 has 15 residues. CDR1 and CDR2 from the germline V gene are LNHDA and SQIVND (reference sequence). Deletions cut 2 bases from V and 2 bases from J, with 10 bases between. The CDR3 DNA reads as TGTGCCAGTAGTATATTAGGGGGTGGCAATCAGCCCCAGCATTTT. It is translated as CASSILGGGNQPQHF.

A remark on this clone: Other nucleotide sequences from this sample produce the same CDR3. V usage is TRBV6-4 and J usage is TRBJ2-1; 9 bases are shared with TRBD2. J gave up 2 bases and V 8 bases, and 7 bases lay outside the gene matches. The germline V gene encodes CDR1 MRHNA and CDR2 SNTAGT. This CDR3 is built from 15 residues. The CDR3 loop reads CASRREGGAYNEQFF. CDR3 DNA: TGTGCCAGCCGGCGGGAGGGGGGGGCCTACAATGAGCAGTTCTTC.

This clone was detected a few times. The V call is TRBV3-1 (or the pseudogene TRBV3-2), the J call TRBJ1-1; maybe TRBD1 (6 bases). This CDR3 region has 15 residues. CDR1 and CDR2 from the germline V gene are LGHDT and YNNKEL (reference sequence). Trimming stripped 8 bases from V and 0 bases from J, with 16 bases between. CDR3 nucleotides: TGTGCCAGCCGAGCCGGTGGGGGCTTGAACACTGAAGCTTTCTTT. It yields the protein CASRAGGGLNTEAFF.

The chain has TRBV7-9 and TRBJ1-4; D might be TRBD1 (5 bases). This CDR3 spans 14 amino acids. Germline CDR1 reads SEHNR; CDR2 reads FQNEAQ (reference sequence). V lost 5 bases, J lost 10 bases, and 17 bases lay in between. The CDR3 loop reads CASSPPNRDRKLFF. CDR3 nucleotides: TGTGCCAGCAGCCCCCCTAATAGAGACAGAAAACTGTTTTTT.

The chain carries TRBV18 and TRBJ1-4; the match to TRBD1 covers 10 bases. J lost 1 base, V lost 3 bases, and 5 bases had no gene match. CDR1 is KGHSH and CDR2 is LQKENI in the germline V gene. The CDR3 contains 17 residues. The CDR3: CASSPTGQGVTNEKLFF. The DNA of the CDR3 is TGTGCCAGCTCACCCACCGGACAGGGGGTAACTAATGAAAAACTGTTTTTT.

The chain couples TRBV3-1 (or the pseudogene TRBV3-2) to TRBJ1-2; D is undetermined. CDR3 size: 14 residues. Trimming took off 4 bases at V and 8 bases at J, with 17 bases between the two ends. The V gene's germline CDR1 is LGHDT and CDR2 YNNKEL (reference sequence). CDR3 nucleotide sequence: TGTGCCAGCAGCCCAGGTGTGGGAGTAGGGGGCTACACCTTC. It translates to CASSPGVGVGGYTF.

V usage is TRBV5-6 and J usage is TRBJ1-2; TRBD1 aligns across 8 bases. CDR1 and CDR2 from the germline V gene are SGHDT and YYEEEE. The V and J ends lost 3 bases and 7 bases, in that order; junction bases with no gene match: 8. The CDR3 has 14 residues. The CDR3 spells CASSYRTGTFGYTF. CDR3 nucleotide sequence: TGTGCCAGCAGCTATCGGACAGGGACCTTTGGCTACACCTTC. The entire variable domain, with the rest obtained from reference TRBV5-6 and TRBJ1-2, is as follows: DAGVTQSPTHLIKTRGQQVTLRCSPKSGHDTVSWYQQALGQGPQFIFQYYEEEERQRGNFPDRFSGHQFPNYSSELNVNALLLGDSALYLCASSYRTGTFGYTFGSGTRLTVV.

The rearrangement joins TRBV5-4 to TRBJ1-2, with D possibly being TRBD1 (5 bases). The CDR3 is 14 residues long. With 6 bases removed from V and 1 base from J, the gap between germline ends came to 13 bases. Germline CDR1 and CDR2: SGHNT and YYREEE (reference sequence). This chain's CDR3 is CASTRGGVNYGYTF. In nucleotides, the CDR3 is TGTGCCAGCACGAGGGGAGGGGTTAACTATGGCTACACCTTC.

The chain combines TRBV10-3 with TRBJ1-1; 7 nucleotides agree with TRBD1. V lost 7 bases to trimming and J lost 3 bases; unmatched junction nucleotides: 11. CDR1 ENHRY and CDR2 SYGVKD come from the germline V gene. The length of the CDR3 is 15 residues. The CDR3 spells CAITPTGTGDTEAFF. Written as DNA, the CDR3 is TGTGCCATCACCCCGACAGGGACCGGGGACACTGAAGCTTTCTTT.

The gene calls are TRBV2 and TRBJ1-6, with a weak D call TRBD1 (6 bases). CDR1 and CDR2 from the germline V gene are SNHLY and FYNNEI. The CDR3 is 15 residues long. V lost 5 bases and J 7 bases, leaving 15 bases between the germline ends. The CDR3 sequence: CASSSETGPNSPLHF. The CDR3 region has the DNA TGTGCCAGCAGTTCTGAGACAGGACCAAATTCACCCCTCCACTTT.

The chain is built from TRBV5-1 and TRBJ2-5, with 7 bases fitting TRBD1. Germline CDR1 and CDR2: SGHRS and YFSETQ. The V and J ends lost 4 bases and 5 bases, in that order; junction bases with no gene match: 11. The CDR3 consists of 15 residues. This CDR3 is CASSMSDPRGETQYF. The CDR3 nucleotides read TGCGCCAGCAGCATGTCAGACCCCAGGGGGGAGACCCAGTACTTC. The full variable domain, with the rest looked up from reference TRBV5-1 and TRBJ2-5, is KAGVTQTPRYLIKTRGQQVTLSCSPISGHRSVSWYQQTPGQGLQFLFEYFSETQRNKGNFPGRFSGRQFSNSRSEMNVSTLELGDSALYLCASSMSDPRGETQYFGPGTRLLVL.

J is TRBJ2-3 and V is TRBV9, with TRBD2 as a possible D gene (5 bases). There are 15 residues in the CDR3. Germline CDR1 is SGDLS and CDR2 is YYNGEE. V lost 0 bases and J lost 2, with 10 bases in between. CDR3 sequence reads: CASSVDGIHTDTQYF. DNA for the CDR3: TGTGCCAGCAGCGTAGACGGGATCCACACAGATACGCAGTATTTT.

This rearrangement joins TRBV11-2 to TRBJ2-7; D not certain. Germline V lookup: CDR1 SGHAT, CDR2 FQNNGV. Trimming left V 1 base short and J 0 bases short, with 13 bases between. The CDR3 contains 16 residues. This chain's CDR3 is CASSLGGVFSSYEQYV. CDR3 nucleotide sequence: TGTGCCAGCAGCTTAGGAGGAGTCTTCAGCTCCTACGAGCAGTACGTC.

The V and J genes are TRBV2 and TRBJ1-4, with TRBD1 matching 7 bases. This CDR3 has 14 amino acids. Per germline, CDR1 SNHLY and CDR2 FYNNEI. Losses at the gene ends were 7 bases for V and 8 bases for J; bases not matched to a gene: 10. DNA for the CDR3: TGTGCCAGCACCAGGGGACAGCTGGAAGAAAAACTGTTTTTT. Translating it yields CASTRGQLEEKLFF.

This chain joins TRBV29-1 and TRBJ1-5; 9 nucleotides line up with TRBD1. V gave up 5 bases and J gave up 6 bases; unmatched junction bases: 11. Germline CDR1 SQVTM, CDR2 ANQGSEA. This CDR3 has 15 amino acids. CDR3 bases: TGCAGCGTTATCCAGACAGGGGGAGGAGGTCAGCCCCAGCATTTT. The encoded protein is CSVIQTGGGGQPQHF.

This clone came up a few times. The rearrangement joins TRBV18 to TRBJ1-6, with 8 positions matching TRBD1. The CDR3 runs to 14 residues. V lost 6 bases, J lost 5 bases, and 3 bases stayed unmatched. Looked up from germline, CDR1 is KGHSH and CDR2 is LQKENI. The CDR3 DNA sequence: TGTGCCAGCTCGCGGGGACAGGATAATTCACCCCTCCACTTT. Amino acids: CASSRGQDNSPLHF. Drawing the rest from reference TRBV18 and TRBJ1-6, the complete variable domain is NAGVMQNPRHLVRRRGQEARLRCSPMKGHSHVYWYRQLPEEGLKFMVYLQKENIIDESGMPKERFSAEFPKEGPSILRIQQVVRGDSAAYFCASSRGQDNSPLHFGNGTRLTVT.

V is TRBV29-1 and J is TRBJ1-2; unclear D gene. The CDR3 is 9 residues long. V lost 5 bases to trimming and J lost 6 bases, with 4 bases between them. Looked up from germline, CDR1 is SQVTM and CDR2 is ANQGSEA. CDR3 residues: CSVPNGYTF. Written as DNA, the CDR3 is TGCAGCGTTCCTAATGGCTACACCTTC.

This rearrangement joins TRBV6-6 to TRBJ1-1; perhaps TRBD1 as D (6 bases). The length of the CDR3 is 14 residues. Trimming pared 3 bases from V and 5 bases from J, leaving 13 bases between. Per germline, CDR1 MNHNY and CDR2 SVGAGI (reference sequence). The CDR3 DNA sequence: TGTGCCAGCAGTTATATACAGGGTCGGACTGAAGCTTTCTTT. Residues: CASSYIQGRTEAFF.

The gene calls are TRBV13 and TRBJ1-1; 7 positions agree with TRBD1. J gave up 1 base and V 5 bases, and 4 bases lay outside the gene matches. Per germline, CDR1 PRHDT and CDR2 FYEKMQ (reference sequence). This CDR3 has 14 amino acids. The CDR3 loop is CASSLPGGNTEAFF. Here the CDR3 DNA reads TGTGCCAGCAGCCTACCAGGGGGGAACACTGAAGCTTTCTTT.

The CDR3 reads CAISLNRDRAHYGYTF. For the CDR3, the DNA is TGTGCCATCAGTCTCAATCGGGACAGGGCCCACTATGGCTACACCTTC. The chain uses TRBV10-3 and TRBJ1-2; 9 nucleotides align to TRBD1. Germline assignment: CDR1 ENHRY and CDR2 SYGVKD. The CDR3 spans 16 residues. J lost 3 bases, V lost 5 bases, and 10 bases had no gene match.